A single sample gave rise to the 11 T cell receptor beta chains below, sequenced in a study of blood T cells in healthy people across ages. A second about 6 to 12 cycle PCR used barcoded and J-beta primers. In TCRdb, the 5' RACE reads were re-called with MiXCR into one record per CDR3 protein. The sample holds about 1 million distinct CDR3 sequences, around 45% seen once. Material: blood. Receptors were obtained from a woman aged 55-75 years in good health.

A few counts support this clonotype. The rearrangement joins TRBV2 to TRBJ2-5; a weak D match, TRBD2 (7 bases). In germline, CDR1 is SNHLY, CDR2 FYNNEI. This CDR3 contains 13 residues. V was cut by 2 bases and J by 7 bases, with 11 bases left in between. CDR3 nucleotides: TGTGCCAGCAGTGAAAGGCGGGGGCTGACCCAGTACTTC. It translates to CASSERRGLTQYF.

The chain has TRBV5-5 and TRBJ1-4; weak D call: TRBD1 (5 bases). Trimming shortened V by 2 bases and J by 0 bases, and 14 bases separated the two germline ends. In germline, CDR1 is SGHKS, CDR2 YYEKEE (reference sequence). The CDR3 loop spans 17 amino acids. CDR3 loop: CASSFVADRTTNEKLFF. In DNA, the CDR3 is TGTGCCAGCAGCTTCGTCGCAGACAGAACAACTAATGAAAAACTGTTTTTT.

This clonotype is a singleton in its sample. CDR3 in DNA: TGCAGTGCTAGGAGGACTAGCGGGAACCGTTTAACCAAAAACATTCAGTACTTC. The encoded protein is CSARRTSGNRLTKNIQYF. This rearrangement joins TRBV20-1 to TRBJ2-4, with TRBD2 matching over 12 bases. This CDR3 is 18 amino acids long. Per germline, CDR1 DFQATT and CDR2 SNEGSKA (reference sequence). Trimming cost V 3 bases and J 2 bases; bases outside gene matches: 11.

The chain is built from TRBV27 and TRBJ2-4, with 11 positions matching TRBD1. Trimming at V came to 4 bases and at J to 13 bases, leaving 6 bases not matched to a gene. Per germline, CDR1 MNHEY and CDR2 SMNVEV (reference sequence). This CDR3 region has 13 residues. The CDR3 coding sequence is TGTGCCAGCAGTTCGGACAGGGGGCAGGTGCAGTACTTC. Its protein is CASSSDRGQVQYF.

The table lists this clonotype with many counts. The chain employs TRBV5-1 and TRBJ2-4, with no clear D. This CDR3 has 16 amino acids. V was trimmed by 0 bases and J by 0 bases, leaving 10 bases between them. Germline lookup yields CDR1 SGHRS and CDR2 YFSETQ. The CDR3 coding sequence is TGCGCCAGCAGCTTGGGCCTACATATAGCCAAAAACATTCAGTACTTC. This encodes CASSLGLHIAKNIQYF. The whole variable domain, filled in from reference TRBV5-1 and TRBJ2-4, reads KAGVTQTPRYLIKTRGQQVTLSCSPISGHRSVSWYQQTPGQGLQFLFEYFSETQRNKGNFPGRFSGRQFSNSRSEMNVSTLELGDSALYLCASSLGLHIAKNIQYFGAGTRLSVL.

This rearrangement joins TRBV12-3 or TRBV12-4 to TRBJ2-3; 8 positions agree with TRBD2. Unmatched junction bases numbered 14, after V lost 8 bases and J lost 4 bases. The CDR3 length is 16 residues. As DNA, the CDR3 is TGTGCCAGCGCCTCGGCGGGGGGCGGAGGAGCAGATACGCAGTATTTT. Protein product: CASASAGGGGADTQYF.

The V gene is TRBV20-1, the J gene TRBJ2-1, with D possibly matching TRBD2 (6 bases). Trimming pared 3 bases from V and 2 bases from J, leaving 11 bases between. The CDR3 is 14 amino acids. The germline V gene has CDR1 DFQATT and CDR2 SNEGSKA (reference sequence). Written as DNA, the CDR3 is TGCAGTGCTAGGACGGGACTCCCCTACAATGAGCAGTTCTTC. This codes for CSARTGLPYNEQFF.

This clonotype turned up a few times. The CDR3 region is CATLGGHNEQFF. The CDR3 DNA sequence: TGTGCCACCCTGGGGGGTCACAATGAGCAGTTCTTC. V usage is TRBV27 and J usage is TRBJ2-1; possibly TRBD2 for D (6 bases). V gave up 10 bases and J gave up 5 bases, with 12 bases separating them. Germline V gives CDR1 MNHEY, CDR2 SMNVEV (reference sequence). The CDR3 consists of 12 residues.

The CDR3, as DNA: TGTGCCAGCAGCCAAGAGCTTGGACTAGGTCCTTACAATGAGCAGTTCTTC. This sequence encodes CASSQELGLGPYNEQFF. The gene calls are TRBV3-1 and TRBJ2-1; 7 bases are shared with TRBD2. This CDR3 region has 17 residues. The V gene's germline CDR1 is LGHDT and CDR2 YNNKEL (reference sequence). Trimming took 0 bases from V and 4 from J; bases not matched to a gene: 9.

This clonotype has only a few counts. The V call is TRBV9, the J call TRBJ2-7, with 7 bases identical to TRBD2. This CDR3 spans 14 amino acids. J was trimmed by 2 bases and V by 0 bases; bases with no gene match: 2. In germline, CDR1 is SGDLS, CDR2 YYNGEE. DNA for the CDR3: TGTGCCAGCAGCGTAGTAGGGACTACCTACGAGCAGTACTTC. Amino acid sequence: CASSVVGTTYEQYF.

This sequence joins TRBV5-1 and TRBJ2-3; D unresolved. V lost 4 bases to trimming and J lost 6 bases, with 12 bases between them. The V gene's germline CDR1 is SGHRS and CDR2 YFSETQ. This CDR3 region has 13 residues. The CDR3 loop is CASSTYARDTQYF. CDR3 coding DNA: TGCGCCAGCAGCACCTATGCCCGGGATACGCAGTATTTT.